The clone carrying this TCR beta chain was seen only once. Its target is not known. This sample is part of a study of OX40 agonist ivuxolimab in advanced cancers. Overall study: Patients were treated with intravenous ivuxolimab, dosed at 0.01 to 10 mg/kg and infused every 2 weeks.

The table came from immunoSEQ multiplex PCR; TCRdb's copy has only in-frame clones and leaves some out. Counted here are some 60,000 clones, 91% occurring once; the ten biggest clones make up more than 13%. V lost 6 bases and J lost 6; bases outside the gene matches: 7. The CDR3 has 15 residues. Germline V gene sequence: CDR1 SNHLY, CDR2 FYNNEI. Findings and caveats of the study: Partial responders dosed at 0.1-3.0 mg/kg displayed clonal expansion ranking among the lowest. Normalized T-cell clonal expansion was also low in a subset of nonresponders.

The material was CD4+ or CD8+ T cells sorted from blood, obtained in a trial of the OX40 agonist ivuxolimab. The receptor's source is an adult with an advanced solid tumor such as melanoma, head and neck, liver or kidney cancer. The chain combines TRBV2 with TRBJ2-1, with 11 nucleotides matching TRBD2. The CDR3 region has the DNA TGTGCCAGCAGGCCCTCTAGCGGGAGGCTCAATGAGCAGTTCTTC. This codes for CASRPSSGRLNEQFF.